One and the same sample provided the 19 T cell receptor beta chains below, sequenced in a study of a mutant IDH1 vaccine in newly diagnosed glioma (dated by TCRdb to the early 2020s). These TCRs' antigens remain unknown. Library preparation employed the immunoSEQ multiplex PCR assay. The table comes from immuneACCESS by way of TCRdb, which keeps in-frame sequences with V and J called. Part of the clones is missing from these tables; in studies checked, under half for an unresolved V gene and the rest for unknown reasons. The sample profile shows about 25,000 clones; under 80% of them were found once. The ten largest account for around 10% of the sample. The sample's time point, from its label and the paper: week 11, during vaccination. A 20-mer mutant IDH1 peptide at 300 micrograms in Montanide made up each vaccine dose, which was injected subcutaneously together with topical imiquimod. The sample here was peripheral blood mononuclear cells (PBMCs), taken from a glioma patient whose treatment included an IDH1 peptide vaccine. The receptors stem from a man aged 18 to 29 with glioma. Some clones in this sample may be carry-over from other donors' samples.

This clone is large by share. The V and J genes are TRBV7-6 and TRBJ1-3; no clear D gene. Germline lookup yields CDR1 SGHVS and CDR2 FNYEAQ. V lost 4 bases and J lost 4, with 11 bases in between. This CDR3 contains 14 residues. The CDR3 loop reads CASSSAPTGNTIYF. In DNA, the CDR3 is TGTGCCAGCAGCTCGGCCCCGACAGGAAACACCATATATTTT.

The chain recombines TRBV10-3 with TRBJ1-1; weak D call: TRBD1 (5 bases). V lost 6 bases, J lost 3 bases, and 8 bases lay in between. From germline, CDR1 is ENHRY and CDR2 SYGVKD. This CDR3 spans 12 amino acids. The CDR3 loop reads CAIRDSYTEAFF. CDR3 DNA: TGTGCCATCAGAGACAGTTACACTGAAGCTTTCTTT.

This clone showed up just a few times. The CDR3 loop reads CASSPRQGGMKAFF. In nucleotides, the CDR3 is TGTGCCAGCAGTCCCCGACAGGGGGGAATGAAAGCTTTCTTT. The chain uses TRBV6-5 and TRBJ1-1; 9 bases match TRBD1. The germline CDR1 and CDR2 sequences are MNHEY and SVGAGI. The CDR3 has 14 residues. With V trimmed by 5 bases and J by 9 bases, 10 bases remained unmatched.

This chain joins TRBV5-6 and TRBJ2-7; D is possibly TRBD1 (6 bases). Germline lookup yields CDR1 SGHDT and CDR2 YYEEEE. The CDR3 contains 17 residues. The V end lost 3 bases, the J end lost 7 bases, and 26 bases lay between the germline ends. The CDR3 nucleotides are TGTGCCAGCAGCTCCGATCTGGGGCCAGGGGTACCGGGGGAGCAGTACTTC. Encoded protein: CASSSDLGPGVPGEQYF. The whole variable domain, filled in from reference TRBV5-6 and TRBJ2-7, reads DAGVTQSPTHLIKTRGQQVTLRCSPKSGHDTVSWYQQALGQGPQFIFQYYEEEERQRGNFPDRFSGHQFPNYSSELNVNALLLGDSALYLCASSSDLGPGVPGEQYFGPGTRLTVT.

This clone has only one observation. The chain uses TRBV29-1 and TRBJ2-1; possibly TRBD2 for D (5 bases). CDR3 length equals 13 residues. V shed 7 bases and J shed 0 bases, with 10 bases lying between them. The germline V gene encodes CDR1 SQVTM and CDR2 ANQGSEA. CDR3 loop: CSERYSSYNEQFF. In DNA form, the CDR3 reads TGCAGCGAGCGGTACAGCTCCTACAATGAGCAGTTCTTC.

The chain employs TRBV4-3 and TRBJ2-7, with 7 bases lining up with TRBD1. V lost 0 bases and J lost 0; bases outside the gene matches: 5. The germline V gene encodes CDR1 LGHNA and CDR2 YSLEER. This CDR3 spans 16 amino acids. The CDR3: CASSQDRGQNSYEQYF. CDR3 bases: TGCGCCAGCAGCCAAGATAGGGGACAGAACTCCTACGAGCAGTACTTC.

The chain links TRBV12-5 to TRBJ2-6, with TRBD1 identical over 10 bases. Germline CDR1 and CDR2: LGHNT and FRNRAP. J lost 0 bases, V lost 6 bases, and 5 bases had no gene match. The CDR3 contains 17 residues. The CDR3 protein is CASGDRGGSSGANVLTF. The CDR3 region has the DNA TGTGCTAGTGGGGACAGGGGGGGAAGCTCTGGGGCCAACGTCCTGACTTTC.

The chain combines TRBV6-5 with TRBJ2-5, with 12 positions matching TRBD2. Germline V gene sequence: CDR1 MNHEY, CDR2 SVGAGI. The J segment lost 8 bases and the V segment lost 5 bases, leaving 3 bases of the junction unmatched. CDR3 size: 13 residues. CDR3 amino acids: CASSRTSGTTQYF. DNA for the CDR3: TGTGCCAGCAGTCGGACTAGCGGGACCACCCAGTACTTC.

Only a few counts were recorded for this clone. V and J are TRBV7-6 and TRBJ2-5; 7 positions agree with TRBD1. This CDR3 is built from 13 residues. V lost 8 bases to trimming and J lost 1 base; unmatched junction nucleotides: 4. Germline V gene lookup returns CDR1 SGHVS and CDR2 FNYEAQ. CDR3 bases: TGTGCCAGCTGTCGGGACAGCCAAGAGACCCAGTACTTC. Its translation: CASCRDSQETQYF.

CDR3 nucleotides: TGTGCCATCAGCCCTTTCTCTGGCGGCGGGTACACCTTC. Translating gives CAISPFSGGGYTF. The chain carries TRBV10-3 and TRBJ1-2; no reliable D call. This CDR3 spans 13 amino acids. From germline, CDR1 is ENHRY and CDR2 SYGVKD. V lost 6 bases and J lost 11, with 19 bases in between.

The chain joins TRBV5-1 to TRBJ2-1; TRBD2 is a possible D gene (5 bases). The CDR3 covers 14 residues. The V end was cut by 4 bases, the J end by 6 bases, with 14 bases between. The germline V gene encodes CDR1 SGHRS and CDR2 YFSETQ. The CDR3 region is CASSGGLPGNEQFF. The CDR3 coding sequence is TGCGCCAGCAGCGGCGGGCTCCCAGGCAATGAGCAGTTCTTC.

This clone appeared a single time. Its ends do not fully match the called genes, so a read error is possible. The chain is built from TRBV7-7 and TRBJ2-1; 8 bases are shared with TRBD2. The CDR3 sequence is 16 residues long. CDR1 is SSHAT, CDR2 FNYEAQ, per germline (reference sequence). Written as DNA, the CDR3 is TGTGCTAGCAGCTTGGGCGCAGCGGGGGTCATGAATGAGCAGTTCTTC. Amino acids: CASSLGAAGVMNEQFF.

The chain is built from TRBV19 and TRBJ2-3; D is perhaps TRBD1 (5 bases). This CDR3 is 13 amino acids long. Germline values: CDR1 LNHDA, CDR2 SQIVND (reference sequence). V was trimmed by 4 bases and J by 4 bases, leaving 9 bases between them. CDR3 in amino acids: CASSSQGSDTQYF. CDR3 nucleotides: TGTGCCAGTAGTAGTCAGGGTTCAGATACGCAGTATTTT.

The CDR3 coding sequence is TGTGCCAGCAGTTCGTCTCATCAGCCCCAGCATTTT. This encodes CASSSSHQPQHF. The rearrangement joins TRBV28 to TRBJ1-5; D ambiguous. The CDR3 sequence is 12 residues long. Trimming took 4 bases from V and 5 from J, leaving 6 bases between them. In germline, CDR1 is MDHEN, CDR2 SYDVKM.

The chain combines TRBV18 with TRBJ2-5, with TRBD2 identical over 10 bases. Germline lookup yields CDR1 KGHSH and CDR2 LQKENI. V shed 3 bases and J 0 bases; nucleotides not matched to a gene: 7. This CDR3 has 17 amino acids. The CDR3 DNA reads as TGTGCCAGCTCACCGTTGGGCCTAGCGGGGGACCAAGAGACCCAGTACTTC. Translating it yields CASSPLGLAGDQETQYF.

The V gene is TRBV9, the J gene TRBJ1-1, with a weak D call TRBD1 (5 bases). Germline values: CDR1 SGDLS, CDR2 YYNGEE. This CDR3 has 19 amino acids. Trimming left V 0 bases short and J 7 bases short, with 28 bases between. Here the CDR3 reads CASSVDSGYTGLGEVEAFF. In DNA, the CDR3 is TGTGCCAGCAGCGTAGACTCGGGGTACACAGGACTTGGGGAGGTTGAAGCTTTCTTT.

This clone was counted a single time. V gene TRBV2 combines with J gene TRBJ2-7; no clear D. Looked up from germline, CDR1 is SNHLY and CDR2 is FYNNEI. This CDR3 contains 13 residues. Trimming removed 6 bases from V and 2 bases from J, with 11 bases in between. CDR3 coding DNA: TGTGCCAGCAGGATCTTATTAACCTACGAGCAGTACTTC. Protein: CASRILLTYEQYF.

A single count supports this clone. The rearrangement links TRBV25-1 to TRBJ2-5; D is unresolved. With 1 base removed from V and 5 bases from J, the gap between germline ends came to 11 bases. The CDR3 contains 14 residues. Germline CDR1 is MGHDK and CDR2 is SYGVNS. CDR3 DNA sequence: TGTGCCAGCAGTGAATTTAAAGGTGGGGAGACCCAGTACTTC. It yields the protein CASSEFKGGETQYF.

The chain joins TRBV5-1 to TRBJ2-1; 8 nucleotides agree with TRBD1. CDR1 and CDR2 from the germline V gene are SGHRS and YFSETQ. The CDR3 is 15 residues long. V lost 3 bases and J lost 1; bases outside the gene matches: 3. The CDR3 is CASSSGQESYNEQFF. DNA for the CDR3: TGCGCCAGCAGCTCGGGACAGGAATCCTACAATGAGCAGTTCTTC.